Presented here are 20 T cell receptor beta chains from one specimen sequenced in a study of CD8+ T cells in alopecia areata. Using CD4, CD8alpha, NKG2D, NKG2ACE and other markers, pooled cutaneous lymph node cells were sorted. The sequencing template was cDNA reverse transcribed from extracted RNA. This table comes from immunoSEQ multiplex PCR, and its TCRdb copy is limited to in-frame clones, with some not included. The sample offers about 8,700 clones and no singletons, the top ten holding about a fifth. The sample was CD8+ T cells sorted from a lymph node. These receptors came from a C3H/HeJ mouse with alopecia areata. The mouse line has the MHC haplotype H2-k.

The sample holds many counts of this clone. The gene names given are mouse names. The read comes to an end 3 residues before the CDR3 does, leaving the germline J gene to fill in the end. This specimen includes other DNA sequences encoding the same CDR3. The chain carries TRBV31 and TRBJ1-6, with TRBD1 as a possible D gene (6 bases). TRBJ1-6 is recorded as an ORF, its role being uncertain. The germline V gene encodes CDR1 GKSSPN and CDR2 SITVG. CDR3 size: 15 residues. Trimming pared 0 bases from V and 4 bases from J, leaving 10 bases between. CDR3 DNA, as far as it was read: TGTGCCTGGAGTCTACAGGGACCTTATAATTCGCCC. Its protein product is CAWSLQGPYNSP. The whole CDR3 protein reads CAWSLQGPYNSPLYF.

This clone has a count of ten or more. These gene names are mouse names. The read ends 4 residues before the CDR3 terminus; that terminus is restored from the germline J gene. The chain is built from TRBV13-3 and TRBJ2-5; a possible D gene is TRBD1 (5 bases). Germline V gene sequence: CDR1 NNHDY, CDR2 SYVADS. The CDR3 sequence is 13 residues long. V shed 2 bases and J shed 1 base, with 5 bases lying between them. CDR3 amino acids: CASSDRDQDTQYF. Incomplete CDR3 DNA: TGTGCCAGCAGTGACAGGGACCAAGAC.

In its sample, this clone was seen many times. Gene names denote mouse genes. CDR3 sequence reads: CTCSGRTGGNYAEQFF. The sequenced part of the CDR3 DNA is TGCACCTGCAGTGGACGGACTGGGGGGAACTATGCT. The chain has TRBV1 and TRBJ2-1; 11 positions match TRBD2. The read gets to within 4 residues of the CDR3 end, and the germline J gene fills in the rest. This CDR3 spans 16 amino acids. V gave up 4 bases and J gave up 1 base; unmatched junction bases: 3. Looked up from germline, CDR1 is NSQYPW and CDR2 is LRSPGD (reference sequence). The full variable domain, rest sourced from reference TRBV1 and TRBJ2-1, is VTLLEQNPRWRLVPRGQAVNLRCILKNSQYPWMSWYQQDLQKQLQWLFTLRSPGDKEVKSLPGADYLATRVTDTELRLQVANMSQGRTLYCTCSGRTGGNYAEQFFGPGTRLTVL.

This clone was counted many times. Germline and genes: mouse. The read finishes 4 residues shy of the CDR3 end, and the germline J gene is used to complete it. This chain joins TRBV19 and TRBJ2-7, with D maybe TRBD2 (5 bases). Trimming left V 1 base short and J 0 bases short, with 11 bases between. CDR1 and CDR2 (germline): FNHDT, SITEND (reference sequence). The CDR3 spans 15 residues. The DNA read from the CDR3 is TGTGCCAGCAGTATACGCTGGGAGAGCTCCTAT. As protein: CASSIRWESSY. The entire CDR3 protein reads CASSIRWESSYEQYF.

The sample holds many counts of this clone. Gene labels here are mouse ones. The CDR3 extends 4 residues past the end of the read, so its final part is completed from the germline J gene. The chain has TRBV1 and TRBJ1-1, with D tentatively TRBD1 (6 bases). The CDR3 covers 11 residues. The germline gives CDR1 NSQYPW, CDR2 LRSPGD (reference sequence). CDR3 DNA, as far as it was read: TGCACCTGCAGAGGGACATCA. It is translated as CTCRGTS. The whole CDR3 sequence reads CTCRGTSEVFF.

At least ten counts were recorded for this clone. The gene names given are mouse names. The CDR3 end is not reached by the read, which stops 4 residues before it; the germline J gene fills it in. The chain links TRBV13-2 to TRBJ2-5, with a tentative D call TRBD2 (6 bases). The V gene's germline CDR1 is NNHNN and CDR2 SYGAGS (reference sequence). V was cut by 3 bases and J by 0 bases, with 8 bases left in between. The CDR3 extends over 14 amino acids. The CDR3 sequence is CASGVGVNQDTQYF. Incomplete CDR3 DNA: TGTGCCAGCGGTGTGGGGGTTAACCAAGAC.

In this sample, this clone is medium-sized. Each gene name is a mouse one. The read comes to an end 4 residues before the CDR3 does, leaving the germline J gene to fill in the end. The chain recombines TRBV14 with TRBJ1-1, with a possible D match to TRBD1 (5 bases). Germline CDR1 SGHDT, CDR2 FRDEAV. The CDR3 extends over 15 amino acids. The CDR3 sequence: CASSLKGLGRQEVFF. The CDR3 DNA, read in part, is TGTGCCAGCAGTTTAAAGGGACTGGGGAGGCAA.

Ten or more counts support this clone. Mouse germline and gene names are used. The read is 4 residues too short to cover the CDR3 end, so that end is filled in from the germline J gene. The chain uses TRBV29 and TRBJ2-5; D uncertain. Germline assignment: CDR1 MSHET and CDR2 SYDVDS. Between the trimmed V and J ends, which lost 6 bases and 0 bases, there was a span of 13 bases. The CDR3 loop spans 15 amino acids. CDR3 sequence reads: CASSPLQKNQDTQYF. The sequenced CDR3 bases are TGTGCTAGCAGCCCCCTTCAGAAAAACCAAGAC.

In its sample, this clone was seen many times. The germline and genes are mouse ones. The missing CDR3 end, 4 residues past where the read stops, is filled in from the germline J gene. The chain employs TRBV29 and TRBJ1-1; TRBD1 might be the D (5 bases). CDR3 size: 14 residues. Trimming pared 5 bases from V and 1 base from J, leaving 11 bases between. In germline, CDR1 is MSHET, CDR2 SYDVDS. The CDR3 loop is CASSVGQGNTEVFF. The CDR3 DNA, read in part, is TGTGCTAGCAGTGTGGGGCAGGGGAACACA.

This clone was counted only a few times. Here the gene names and germline are mouse. Sequencing ends 4 residues short of the CDR3 end; the germline J gene provides the rest. The J gene is TRBJ2-4, the V gene TRBV13-1, with D perhaps TRBD2 (6 bases). The V and J ends lost 4 bases and 3 bases respectively, with 9 bases between them. CDR3 size: 13 residues. Germline-derived CDR1 and CDR2 are NSHNY and SYGAGN. The CDR3 sequence: CASSSGVQNTLYF. The CDR3 DNA, read in part, is TGTGCCAGCAGTTCTGGGGTGCAAAAC.

This clone was recorded many times. Gene names refer to mouse genes. Coverage ceases 4 residues before the CDR3 finishes, and the germline J gene fills in the end. The rearrangement uses TRBV19 and TRBJ2-7, with 11 nucleotides matching TRBD2. The germline V gene has CDR1 FNHDT and CDR2 SITEND (reference sequence). The V gene end was trimmed by 4 bases and the J gene end by 0 bases; junction bases not matched to a gene: 3. CDR3 size: 15 residues. CDR3 DNA (partial): TGTGCCAGCAGTCCCGACTGGGGGGGCTCCTAT. Amino acid sequence: CASSPDWGGSY. The whole CDR3 protein reads CASSPDWGGSYEQYF.

To note about this clone: The germline and genes are mouse ones. The observed sequence ends 4 residues before the CDR3 terminus, with the missing tail filled in from the germline J gene. This chain links TRBV4 with TRBJ1-1, with 7 nucleotides matching TRBD1. Germline loops: CDR1 LGHDT, CDR2 YNNKQL (reference sequence). The CDR3 contains 12 residues. The V segment lost 5 bases and the J segment 4 bases; nucleotides outside the gene matches: 1. CDR3 sequence reads: CASSRDSTEVFF. The covered CDR3 bases are TGTGCCAGCAGCCGGGACAGCACA.

About this clone: Gene names denote mouse genes. The CDR3 extends 4 residues past the end of the read, so its final part is completed from the germline J gene. This chain uses TRBV31 with TRBJ2-4; the D is unclear. The CDR3 loop spans 13 amino acids. V gave up 2 bases and J gave up 0 bases, with 6 bases separating them. Germline V CDR1 and CDR2: GKSSPN, SITVG. This CDR3 is CAWSDISQNTLYF. The sequenced part of the CDR3 DNA is TGTGCCTGGAGTGACATTAGTCAAAAC.

This clone has ten or more counts. Gene labels here are mouse ones. The read finishes 4 residues shy of the CDR3 end, and the germline J gene is used to complete it. V gene TRBV14 combines with J gene TRBJ2-5; TRBD1 matches at 9 bases. Per the germline V gene, CDR1 is SGHDT and CDR2 is FRDEAV. The CDR3 consists of 14 residues. CDR3 bases read: TGTGCCAGCAGCTCCGACAGGGGGAGGGAC. Its protein is CASSSDRGRD. The whole CDR3 sequence is CASSSDRGRDTQYF. Supplemented by reference TRBV14 and TRBJ2-5, the full variable domain reads EAGVTQSPRYAVLQEGQAVSFWCDPISGHDTLYWYQQPRDQGPQLLVYFRDEAVIDNSQLPSDRFSAVRPKGTNSTLKIQSAKQGDTATYLCASSSDRGRDTQYFGPGTRLLVL.

Details on this clone: Any gene name here is a mouse gene name. Read coverage stops 4 residues before the CDR3 terminus; the germline J gene supplies the remainder. This sequence joins TRBV13-1 and TRBJ2-4, with 9 bases matching TRBD2. The junction had 7 bases not matched to a gene; V was cut back by 0 bases and J by 2 bases. The CDR3 totals 17 residues. Germline CDR1 reads NSHNY; CDR2 reads SYGAGN. The CDR3 loop reads CASSDDTLGGHQNTLYF. The DNA read from the CDR3 is TGTGCCAGCAGTGATGACACACTGGGGGGTCATCAAAAC.

The table lists this clone with many counts. All gene names here are mouse names. The missing CDR3 end, 4 residues past where the read stops, is filled in from the germline J gene. Other DNA sequences in the sample encode the same CDR3. The chain has TRBV19 and TRBJ2-7; 9 bases align to TRBD2. The CDR3 consists of 13 residues. The germline CDR1 and CDR2 sequences are FNHDT and SITEND (reference sequence). CDR3 region: CASSILGGYEQYF. CDR3 DNA, as far as it was read: TGTGCCAGCAGTATACTGGGGGGGTAT.

This clone was observed many times. Mouse gene names apply. The CDR3 goes on 4 residues after the read ends, and that part is filled in from the germline J gene. V is TRBV17 and J is TRBJ2-5; D is unclear. Between the trimmed V and J ends, which lost 0 bases and 0 bases, there was a span of 4 bases. The CDR3 has 14 residues. Germline V CDR1 and CDR2: MNHDT, YYDKIL. CDR3 bases read: TGTGCTAGCAGTAGAGACATTAACCAAGAC. Amino acids: CASSRDINQD. From start to end, the CDR3 is CASSRDINQDTQYF. The full variable domain, rest sourced from reference TRBV17 and TRBJ2-5, is DTTVKQNPRYKLARVGKPVNLICSQTMNHDTMYWYQKKPNQAPKLLLFYYDKILNREADTFEKFQSSRPNNSFCSLYIGSAGLEYSAMYLCASSRDINQDTQYFGPGTRLLVL.

The sample holds many counts of this clone. The germline and genes are mouse ones. The read comes to an end 4 residues before the CDR3 does, leaving the germline J gene to fill in the end. The chain employs TRBV13-3 and TRBJ2-7, with unresolved D. From germline, CDR1 is NNHDY and CDR2 SYVADS. The CDR3 is 13 amino acids. V dropped 2 bases and J dropped 0 bases, with 6 bases sitting between them. This chain's CDR3 is CASSDLASYEQYF. CDR3 DNA, as far as it was read: TGTGCCAGCAGTGACCTGGCCTCCTAT.

This clone was seen at least ten times. Each gene name is a mouse one. Read data end 4 residues before the CDR3 end; the end is taken from the germline J gene. The rearrangement links TRBV13-2 to TRBJ2-4; TRBD1 matches at 9 bases. Looked up from germline, CDR1 is NNHNN and CDR2 is SYGAGS (reference sequence). This CDR3 has 14 amino acids. The CDR3 is CASGNRDRVNTLYF. The CDR3 DNA, read in part, is TGTGCCAGCGGTAACCGGGACAGGGTCAAC.

This clone appeared a few times. A much larger clone differs by one base, so this may be a read error. Here the gene names and germline are mouse. The missing CDR3 end, 4 residues past where the read stops, is filled in from the germline J gene. The chain links TRBV13-2 to TRBJ2-5; D unclear. The length of the CDR3 is 13 residues. The V gene's germline CDR1 is NNHNN and CDR2 SYGAGS (reference sequence). V was trimmed by 1 base and J by 1 base, leaving 4 bases between them. The CDR3 sequence is CASGDWDQDTQYF. The CDR3 bases that were read are TGTGCCAGCGGTGATTGGGACCAAGAC.